This section outlines one TCR beta chain sequence together with its context. The data were obtained in a study of control samples from healthy donors and cancer patients. Clones were read by immunoSEQ multiplex PCR, and TCRdb kept only the in-frame ones, dropping some. Here the sample spans 200,000 to 250,000 clones, roughly 94% being singletons. This CDR3 is 13 amino acids long. V gave up 4 bases and J gave up 6 bases; unmatched junction bases: 3. The V gene's germline CDR1 is LGHDT and CDR2 YNNKEL (reference sequence). The clonotype originates from a man in his forties or fifties in good health. The chain employs TRBV3-1 (or the pseudogene TRBV3-2) and TRBJ2-1; TRBD2 matches at 7 bases. Input material: blood. CDR3 sequence reads: CASSLRGGNEQFF. The CDR3 DNA is TGTGCCAGCAGCCTACGCGGGGGCAATGAGCAGTTCTTC.